Detailed here is one TCR beta chain. A read error may produce the germline difference seen at one junction end. Repertoires were generated with immunoSEQ multiplex PCR, while TCRdb's copy carries only in-frame clones and drops some. The sample yields roughly 500,000 clones, around 90% seen once. CDR1 is MNHNS, CDR2 SASEGT, per germline. This CDR3 is built from 12 residues. Treatment defined: some 20 received Ad26.COV2.S at low or high dose, single or two shots; about five received placebo; per-sample allocation not given. Vaccine and placebo recipients were sampled on day 63 after the first injection. This sample was included in a study of Ad26.COV2.S vaccination and SARS-CoV-2 variants. About the study: Dosing was one shot or two shots 56 days apart.

This TCR was recovered from a person between 18 and 65 years old who received the Ad26.COV2.S COVID-19 vaccine or a placebo. This material consisted of peripheral blood, taken in a trial of Ad26.COV2.S vaccine versus placebo. V and J are TRBV6-1 and TRBJ2-4; weak D call: TRBD1 (6 bases). The CDR3 DNA reads as TGTGCCAGCAGTGAAAGGGGGACGGGTCCGAACTTC. Amino acids: CASSERGTGPNF.